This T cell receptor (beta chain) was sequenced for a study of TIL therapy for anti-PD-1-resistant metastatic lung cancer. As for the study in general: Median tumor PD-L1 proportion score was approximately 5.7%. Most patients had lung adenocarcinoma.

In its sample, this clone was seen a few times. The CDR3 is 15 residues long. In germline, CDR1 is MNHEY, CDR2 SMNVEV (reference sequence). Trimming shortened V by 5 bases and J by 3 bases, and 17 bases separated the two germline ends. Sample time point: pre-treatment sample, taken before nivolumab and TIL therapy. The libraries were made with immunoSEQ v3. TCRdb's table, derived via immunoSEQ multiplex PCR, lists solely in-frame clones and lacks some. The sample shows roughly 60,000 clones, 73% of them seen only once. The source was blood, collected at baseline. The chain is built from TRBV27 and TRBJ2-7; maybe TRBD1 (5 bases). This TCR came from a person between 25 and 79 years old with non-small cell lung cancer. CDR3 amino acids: CASSPGQYSLYEQYF. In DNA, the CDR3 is TGTGCCAGCAGTCCCGGACAATACTCGCTCTACGAGCAGTACTTC.